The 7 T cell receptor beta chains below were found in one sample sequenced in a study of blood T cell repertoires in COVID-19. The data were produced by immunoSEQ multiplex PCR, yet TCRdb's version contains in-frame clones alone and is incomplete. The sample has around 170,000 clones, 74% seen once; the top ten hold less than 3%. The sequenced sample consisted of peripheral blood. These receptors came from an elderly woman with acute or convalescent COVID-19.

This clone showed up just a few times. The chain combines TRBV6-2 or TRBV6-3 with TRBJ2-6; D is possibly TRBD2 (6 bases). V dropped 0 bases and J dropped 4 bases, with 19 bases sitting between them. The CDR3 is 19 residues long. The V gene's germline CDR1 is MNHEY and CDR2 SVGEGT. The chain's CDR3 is CASSYSIYVGGSGANVLTF. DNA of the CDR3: TGTGCCAGCAGTTACTCGATCTACGTTGGGGGGTCCGGGGCCAACGTCCTGACTTTC.

CDR3 nucleotides: TGTGCCAGCAACTCGGGACAGGCCGTTGGCTACACCTTC. Its translation is CASNSGQAVGYTF. The rearrangement links TRBV3-1 (or the pseudogene TRBV3-2) to TRBJ1-2, with TRBD1 identical over 8 bases. The CDR3 runs to 13 residues. CDR1 and CDR2 (germline): LGHDT, YNNKEL (reference sequence). V lost 7 bases to trimming and J lost 7 bases; unmatched junction nucleotides: 8.

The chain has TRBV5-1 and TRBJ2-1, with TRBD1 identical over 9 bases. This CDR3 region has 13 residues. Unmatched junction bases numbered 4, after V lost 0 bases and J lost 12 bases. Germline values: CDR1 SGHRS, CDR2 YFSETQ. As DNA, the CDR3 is TGCGCCAGCAGCTTGGAAACGGGACAGGGGCAGTTCTTC. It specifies CASSLETGQGQFF. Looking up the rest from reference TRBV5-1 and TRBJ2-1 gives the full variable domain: KAGVTQTPRYLIKTRGQQVTLSCSPISGHRSVSWYQQTPGQGLQFLFEYFSETQRNKGNFPGRFSGRQFSNSRSEMNVSTLELGDSALYLCASSLETGQGQFFGPGTRLTVL.

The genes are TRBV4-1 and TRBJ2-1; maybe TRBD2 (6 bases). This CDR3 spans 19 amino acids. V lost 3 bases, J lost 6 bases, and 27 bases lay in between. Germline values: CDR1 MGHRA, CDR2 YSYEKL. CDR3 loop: CASSQDLMRGAIRGNEQFF. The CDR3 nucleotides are TGCGCCAGCAGCCAGGACCTAATGCGGGGAGCAATTCGCGGCAATGAGCAGTTCTTC.

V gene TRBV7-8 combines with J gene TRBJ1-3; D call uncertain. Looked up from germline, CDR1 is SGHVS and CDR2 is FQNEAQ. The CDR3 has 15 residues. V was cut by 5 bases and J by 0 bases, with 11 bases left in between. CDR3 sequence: CASSTTIISGNTIYF. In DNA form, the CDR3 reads TGTGCCAGCAGCACAACCATCATCTCTGGAAACACCATATATTTT.

CDR3 protein: CAWSVSSAVQYF. CDR3 bases: TGTGCCTGGAGTGTGTCTAGCGCCGTGCAGTACTTC. The V call is TRBV30, the J call TRBJ2-7; perhaps TRBD2 as D (6 bases). Between the trimmed V and J ends, which lost 0 bases and 9 bases, there was a span of 12 bases. This CDR3 spans 12 amino acids. In germline, CDR1 is GTSNPN, CDR2 SVGIG (reference sequence).

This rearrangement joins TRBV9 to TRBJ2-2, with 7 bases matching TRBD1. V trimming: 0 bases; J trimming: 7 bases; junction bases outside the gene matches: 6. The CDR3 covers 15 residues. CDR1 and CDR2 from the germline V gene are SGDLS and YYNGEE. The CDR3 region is CASSVATGNGGELFF. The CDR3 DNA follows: TGTGCCAGCAGCGTAGCGACAGGGAACGGCGGGGAGCTGTTTTTT.